This T cell receptor beta chain is from a study of cytomegalovirus exposure and HLA in healthy donors. PCR was performed using 60 Vbeta and 13 Jbeta primers. Sequencing used immunoSEQ multiplex PCR; TCRdb keeps in-frame clones, though not all of them. The profile shows approximately 160,000 clones, under 85% of them singletons. On this clone: Its target is unknown.

The V segment lost 6 bases and the J segment 6 bases; nucleotides outside the gene matches: 10. The CDR3 covers 14 residues. Germline V CDR1 and CDR2: SEHNR, FQNEAQ (reference sequence). Findings and caveats of the study: Researchers reported that three CMV-associated chains were confirmed in vitro as CMV antigen-specific. Most sequenced TCRs were rare (though some public TCRs occurred in many donors).

The TCR comes from a woman between 25 and 40 years old in good health and CMV-seronegative. The chain joins TRBV7-9 to TRBJ1-2, with 7 bases aligning to TRBD1. The specimen sequenced was PBMCs. The CDR3 region has the DNA TGTGCCAGCAGGCCTAGTCAGGGGGAGCATGGCTACACCTTC. Translated: CASRPSQGEHGYTF.